These 30 T cell receptor beta chains were sequenced from one sample in a study of identical twins. In TCRdb, the 5' RACE reads were re-called with MiXCR into one record per CDR3 protein. The profile covers approximately 670,000 distinct CDR3 sequences, with around 6% appearing a single time and approximately 1.6% taken by the ten largest. What was sequenced was naive T cells sorted from blood. Receptors were obtained from a man aged 18 to 29 in good health.

The chain links TRBV7-9 to TRBJ1-4; D not resolved. CDR1 is SEHNR, CDR2 FQNEAQ, per germline (reference sequence). The length of the CDR3 is 12 residues. V lost 4 bases and J 8 bases, leaving 8 bases between the germline ends. The CDR3 here is CASSSGPEKLFF. The CDR3 DNA sequence: TGTGCCAGCAGCTCCGGTCCGGAAAAACTGTTTTTT.

On this clonotype itself: A much larger clone sits a single nucleotide away, making a read error possible. V gene TRBV7-2 combines with J gene TRBJ2-2; unclear D gene. The germline V and J ends were trimmed by 5 bases and 6 bases, with 10 bases remaining between them. The CDR3 spans 13 residues. Germline lookup yields CDR1 SGHTA and CDR2 FQGNSA. The CDR3 spells CASSVSRSGELFF. In DNA form, the CDR3 reads TGTGCCAGCAGCGTGTCCAGATCCGGGGAGCTGTTTTTT.

This clonotype was observed at least ten times. The genes are TRBV5-1 and TRBJ1-1, with D hard to call. V shed 5 bases and J shed 5 bases, with 16 bases lying between them. The CDR3 spans 14 residues. Germline CDR1 is SGHRS and CDR2 is YFSETQ. This chain's CDR3 is CASSNGPRETEAFF. The CDR3 DNA follows: TGCGCCAGCAGTAATGGGCCCCGGGAGACTGAAGCTTTCTTT. Complete variable domain (other parts from reference TRBV5-1 and TRBJ1-1): KAGVTQTPRYLIKTRGQQVTLSCSPISGHRSVSWYQQTPGQGLQFLFEYFSETQRNKGNFPGRFSGRQFSNSRSEMNVSTLELGDSALYLCASSNGPRETEAFFGQGTRLTVV.

The rearrangement joins TRBV30 to TRBJ1-1; 8 bases are a match to TRBD1. With V trimmed by 3 bases and J by 6 bases, 9 bases remained unmatched. The V gene's germline CDR1 is GTSNPN and CDR2 SVGIG (reference sequence). This CDR3 region has 14 residues. CDR3 in amino acids: CAWSKQGARSEAFF. The CDR3 nucleotides read TGTGCCTGGAGCAAGCAGGGGGCAAGGTCTGAAGCTTTCTTT.

This sequence joins TRBV27 and TRBJ1-6; possible D gene TRBD1, 5 bases. Germline loops: CDR1 MNHEY, CDR2 SMNVEV (reference sequence). The CDR3 contains 13 residues. Trimming removed 1 base at V and 9 bases at J, with 7 bases between. The CDR3 DNA follows: TGTGCCAGCAGTTTATTTAGGGGTTCACCCCTCCACTTT. Its translation is CASSLFRGSPLHF.

This clonotype was observed at least ten times. V and J are TRBV29-1 and TRBJ2-3, with 9 bases identical to TRBD2. Trimming at V came to 4 bases and at J to 4 bases, leaving 9 bases not matched to a gene. In germline, CDR1 is SQVTM, CDR2 ANQGSEA. The CDR3 is 15 amino acids. The DNA of the CDR3 is TGCAGCGTTGGTCTACTACGACTAGCGGCAGATACGCAGTATTTT. It specifies CSVGLLRLAADTQYF.

Ten or more counts support this clonotype. The chain joins TRBV5-1 to TRBJ1-4; D is uncertain. Germline V lookup: CDR1 SGHRS, CDR2 YFSETQ. Trimming took off 0 bases at V and 8 bases at J, with 8 bases between the two ends. This CDR3 has 13 amino acids. The chain's CDR3 is CASSLEGEEKLFF. The CDR3 nucleotides read TGCGCCAGCAGCTTGGAGGGCGAGGAAAAACTGTTTTTT.

This clonotype has ten or more counts. The chain couples TRBV5-1 to TRBJ2-3, with unresolved D. V gave up 4 bases and J gave up 6 bases, with 9 bases separating them. From germline, CDR1 is SGHRS and CDR2 YFSETQ. The CDR3 has 12 residues. CDR3 protein: CASSGYGDTQYF. CDR3 in DNA: TGCGCCAGCAGCGGGTATGGTGATACGCAGTATTTT.

In this sample, this clonotype turned up many times. The chain recombines TRBV10-3 with TRBJ2-3; TRBD1 agrees at 9 bases. Germline V gene sequence: CDR1 ENHRY, CDR2 SYGVKD. The CDR3 is made up of 17 amino acids. The trim removed 3 bases at V and 2 bases at J, leaving 9 bases unmatched. CDR3 sequence reads: CAISESTGTGFTDTQYF. CDR3 in DNA: TGTGCCATCAGTGAATCCACCGGGACAGGGTTCACAGATACGCAGTATTTT.

In this sample, this clonotype turned up a few times. The DNA of the CDR3 is TGCAGTGCTAGACCCACAGGCTCTGGAAACACCATATATTTT. This sequence encodes CSARPTGSGNTIYF. The chain combines TRBV20-1 with TRBJ1-3; possible D gene TRBD1, 5 bases. CDR3 size: 14 residues. The germline CDR1 and CDR2 sequences are DFQATT and SNEGSKA (reference sequence). The V end was cut by 2 bases, the J end by 0 bases, with 8 bases between.

V and J are TRBV11-2 and TRBJ2-5; TRBD1 aligns across 8 bases. The ends lost 4 bases at V and 3 bases at J; junction bases unmatched: 7. The CDR3 totals 15 residues. Germline V CDR1 and CDR2: SGHAT, FQNNGV. The DNA of the CDR3 is TGTGCCAGCAGCTCCTCCGACAGGGGTAAAGAGACCCAGTACTTC. This gives the protein CASSSSDRGKETQYF.

The genes are TRBV27 and TRBJ1-2; a weak D match, TRBD1 (5 bases). Germline V gene lookup returns CDR1 MNHEY and CDR2 SMNVEV (reference sequence). The CDR3 runs 13 residues. Trimming took 5 bases from V and 2 from J, leaving 9 bases between them. The CDR3 sequence is CASSTRQNYGYTF. CDR3 nucleotides: TGTGCCAGCAGTACCCGACAGAACTATGGCTACACCTTC.

This clonotype came up many times. The genes are TRBV29-1 and TRBJ2-2, with unresolved D. CDR3 length: 11 residues. V lost 4 bases and J 5 bases, leaving 5 bases between the germline ends. Germline V gives CDR1 SQVTM, CDR2 ANQGSEA. The CDR3 sequence is CSVVRTGELFF. CDR3 nucleotide sequence: TGCAGCGTTGTACGGACCGGGGAGCTGTTTTTT.

This chain connects TRBV30 to TRBJ2-6, with a possible D match to TRBD1 (6 bases). Germline lookup yields CDR1 GTSNPN and CDR2 SVGIG (reference sequence). V was shortened by 4 bases and J by 2 bases, with 9 bases between the two germline ends. The CDR3 totals 14 residues. The CDR3 DNA reads TGTGCCTGGAAAGAGGGGGCTGGGGCCAACGTCCTGACTTTC. Encoded protein: CAWKEGAGANVLTF.

In this sample, this clonotype turned up a few times. The V gene is TRBV9, the J gene TRBJ2-7; perhaps TRBD1 as D (7 bases). CDR3 length: 15 amino acids. V shed 3 bases and J shed 2 bases, with 15 bases lying between them. Germline assignment: CDR1 SGDLS and CDR2 YYNGEE. Here the CDR3 DNA reads TGTGCCAGCAGCGCCGATGGGGGGACAGCCTACGAGCAGTACTTC. This gives the protein CASSADGGTAYEQYF.

This clonotype occurred a few times. The chain links TRBV10-3 to TRBJ2-3, with D tentatively TRBD2 (6 bases). The CDR3 sequence is 17 residues long. The V and J ends lost 10 bases and 0 bases respectively, with 23 bases between them. Germline V gives CDR1 ENHRY, CDR2 SYGVKD. The CDR3 region has the DNA TGTGCCACGTCACGGGGACTTGTCGACCCTAGCACAGATACGCAGTATTTT. Protein sequence: CATSRGLVDPSTDTQYF.

This clonotype was detected many times. The J gene is TRBJ1-1, the V gene TRBV5-1, with D uncertain. Trimming removed 0 bases at V and 6 bases at J, with 12 bases between. The CDR3 loop spans 14 amino acids. Germline CDR1 and CDR2: SGHRS and YFSETQ. The CDR3 DNA sequence: TGCGCCAGCAGCTTGGGGGGTGGCGGAGCTGAAGCTTTCTTT. As protein: CASSLGGGGAEAFF.

A single count supports this clonotype. No conserved phenylalanine or tryptophan is present at the end of the CDR3, so a read error is the likely explanation. This chain joins TRBV20-1 and TRBJ2-3; 8 bases fit TRBD2. Germline V CDR1 and CDR2: DFQATT, SNEGSKA (reference sequence). The J segment lost 0 bases and the V segment lost 4 bases, leaving 3 bases of the junction unmatched. The CDR3 is 14 residues long. DNA for the CDR3: TGCAGTGCTAAACTAGCGGCTAGCACAGATACGCAGTATTAT. Encoded protein: CSAKLAASTDTQYY.

The gene calls are TRBV10-3 and TRBJ2-2; D call uncertain. CDR1 and CDR2 from the germline V gene are ENHRY and SYGVKD. The V and J ends lost 4 bases and 0 bases respectively, with 12 bases between them. The CDR3 runs 16 residues. CDR3 loop: CAISGNLRANTGELFF. In nucleotides, the CDR3 is TGTGCCATCAGTGGCAATTTACGGGCGAACACCGGGGAGCTGTTTTTT.

The sample holds many counts of this clonotype. The rearrangement joins TRBV7-6 to TRBJ2-2; maybe TRBD2 (5 bases). Germline V gene lookup returns CDR1 SGHVS and CDR2 FNYEAQ. The CDR3 totals 14 residues. CDR3 residues: CATPLNPGSGELFF. CDR3 DNA: TGTGCTACGCCCCTAAATCCGGGATCCGGGGAGCTGTTTTTT.

This clonotype appeared many times. The rearrangement links TRBV6-1 to TRBJ1-4, with D possibly TRBD1 on 5 matching bases. The germline CDR1 and CDR2 sequences are MNHNS and SASEGT. With 8 bases removed from V and 5 bases from J, the gap between germline ends came to 15 bases. This CDR3 spans 14 amino acids. This CDR3 reads CASGEPGLNEKLFF. Written as DNA, the CDR3 is TGTGCCAGCGGCGAACCGGGACTAAATGAAAAACTGTTTTTT.

This clonotype was seen at least ten times. The chain uses TRBV10-3 and TRBJ1-1; D gene uncertain. Germline V gene sequence: CDR1 ENHRY, CDR2 SYGVKD. This CDR3 is 13 amino acids long. Trimming took off 7 bases at V and 4 bases at J, with 13 bases between the two ends. CDR3 residues: CAIKVPAGTEAFF. CDR3 sequence (DNA): TGTGCCATCAAGGTTCCGGCGGGCACTGAAGCTTTCTTT.

This clonotype was recorded many times. This chain connects TRBV27 to TRBJ2-7, with TRBD1 identical over 7 bases. Germline V gene lookup returns CDR1 MNHEY and CDR2 SMNVEV (reference sequence). V trimming: 6 bases; J trimming: 2 bases; junction bases outside the gene matches: 7. The CDR3 runs 14 residues. CDR3 region: CASRISDRTYEQYV. DNA for the CDR3: TGTGCCAGCAGGATATCGGACAGGACCTACGAGCAGTACGTC.

This clonotype has ten or more counts. V and J are TRBV7-9 and TRBJ2-5, with TRBD1 as a possible D gene (5 bases). This CDR3 comprises 14 residues. V was pared by 7 bases and J by 4 bases, with 16 bases between. The germline V gene has CDR1 SEHNR and CDR2 FQNEAQ (reference sequence). CDR3 coding DNA: TGTGCCAGCACACGCTCAGGGAAAGCAGAGACCCAGTACTTC. This sequence encodes CASTRSGKAETQYF.

This clonotype was counted only a few times. The chain employs TRBV11-3 and TRBJ2-7, with unresolved D. CDR3 length equals 13 residues. Trimming removed 1 base at V and 6 bases at J, with 10 bases between. Looked up from germline, CDR1 is SGHNT and CDR2 is YENEEA. CDR3 protein: CASSLGATREQYV. The DNA of the CDR3 is TGTGCCAGCAGCTTAGGAGCTACGCGCGAGCAGTACGTC.

This clonotype was recorded many times. J is TRBJ1-1 and V is TRBV5-1; TRBD1 agrees at 9 bases. The CDR3 totals 16 residues. V was clipped by 4 bases and J by 0 bases; unmatched bases: 7. Germline V CDR1 and CDR2: SGHRS, YFSETQ. The CDR3 DNA reads as TGCGCCAGCAGCCAGGGGACAGGGAACATGAACACTGAAGCTTTCTTT. Amino acids: CASSQGTGNMNTEAFF.

The rearrangement links TRBV6-5 to TRBJ1-5, with TRBD1 matching over 9 bases. Losses at the gene ends were 4 bases for V and 7 bases for J; bases not matched to a gene: 8. The CDR3 sequence is 15 residues long. CDR1 is MNHEY, CDR2 SVGAGI, per germline. The CDR3 sequence: CASSWGTGSGQPQHF. The CDR3 nucleotides read TGTGCCAGCAGTTGGGGGACAGGGTCCGGCCAGCCCCAGCATTTT.

This clonotype was counted many times. This sequence joins TRBV4-1 and TRBJ2-7, with TRBD2 matching 9 bases. The length of the CDR3 is 13 residues. V lost 1 base, J lost 6 bases, and 1 base stayed unmatched. Germline lookup yields CDR1 MGHRA and CDR2 YSYEKL. CDR3 residues: CASSQVAGAEQYV. CDR3 nucleotides: TGCGCCAGCAGCCAAGTAGCGGGGGCCGAGCAGTACGTC.

This clonotype was detected only a few times. The V gene is TRBV6-5, the J gene TRBJ2-1; TRBD2 matches 9 bases. This CDR3 has 16 residues. V shed 0 bases and J 10 bases; nucleotides not matched to a gene: 10. Germline lookup yields CDR1 MNHEY and CDR2 SVGAGI. The CDR3 coding sequence is TGTGCCAGCAGTTACTCAGCGGGAGCGGGGGGAGTCGAGCAGTTCTTC. It specifies CASSYSAGAGGVEQFF.

This clonotype has at least ten counts. This chain's CDR3 is CASRIGGNEKLFF. DNA of the CDR3: TGTGCCAGCAGAATAGGTGGAAATGAAAAACTGTTTTTT. V usage is TRBV28 and J usage is TRBJ1-4, with D unresolved. This CDR3 has 13 amino acids. Per the germline V gene, CDR1 is MDHEN and CDR2 is SYDVKM. V gave up 6 bases and J gave up 5 bases, with 10 bases separating them.